This note documents a single TCR beta chain sequence. Sequencing was performed with immunoSEQ multiplex PCR; in TCRdb, only in-frame clones are kept and a portion is missing. Here the sample spans around 200,000 clones, around 81% being singletons. The V end was cut by 0 bases, the J end by 0 bases, with 10 bases between. Germline CDR1 reads SGHRS; CDR2 reads YFSETQ. This CDR3 contains 16 residues. This sample is part of a study of cytomegalovirus exposure and HLA in healthy donors. The chain uses TRBV5-1 and TRBJ1-3, with TRBD1 as a possible D gene (5 bases). The sample taken for sequencing was PBMCs. The sequence was collected from a woman younger than 35 in good health and CMV-seropositive. CDR3 nucleotide sequence: TGCGCCAGCAGCTTGGGGCCCGGGGGCTCTGGAAACACCATATATTTT. It yields the protein CASSLGPGGSGNTIYF.